Each of the 26 T cell receptor beta chains below was sequenced from the same sample in a study of T cell responses to AZD1222 COVID-19 vaccine. Sequenced by immunoSEQ multiplex PCR; TCRdb stores in-frame clones only, minus some. The table records 110,000 to 150,000 clones, 70% to 90% of them present only once. Sequenced here: peripheral blood, sampled on day 0 of AZD1222 vaccination. These receptors were obtained from an adult in good health.

The rearrangement links TRBV30 to TRBJ2-1; the D is unclear. The CDR3 runs 12 residues. Germline-derived CDR1 and CDR2 are GTSNPN and SVGIG (reference sequence). Trimming cost V 0 bases and J 10 bases, with 10 bases left between them. CDR3 sequence: CAWSVPYGEQFF. The DNA of the CDR3 is TGTGCCTGGAGTGTACCATACGGGGAGCAGTTCTTC.

The rearrangement uses TRBV10-3 and TRBJ1-5; possibly TRBD1 for D (5 bases). CDR1 ENHRY and CDR2 SYGVKD come from the germline V gene. V was cut by 4 bases and J by 4 bases, with 8 bases left in between. There are 13 residues in the CDR3. As DNA, the CDR3 is TGTGCCATCAGTGGACAGCTGAATCAGCCCCAGCATTTT. This sequence encodes CAISGQLNQPQHF.

The V call is TRBV3-1 (or the pseudogene TRBV3-2), the J call TRBJ2-7, with D unclear. Germline V gene sequence: CDR1 LGHDT, CDR2 YNNKEL (reference sequence). V lost 4 bases to trimming and J lost 0 bases, with 13 bases between them. This CDR3 has 15 amino acids. CDR3 sequence reads: CASSPGNGLSYEQYF. CDR3 sequence (DNA): TGTGCCAGCAGCCCGGGCAACGGTCTCTCCTACGAGCAGTACTTC.

The chain recombines TRBV9 with TRBJ1-4; unclear D gene. The germline V and J ends were trimmed by 1 base and 3 bases, with 7 bases remaining between them. Germline V gene sequence: CDR1 SGDLS, CDR2 YYNGEE. This CDR3 is built from 14 residues. The CDR3 loop reads CASSVSGSNEKLFF. CDR3 nucleotide sequence: TGTGCCAGCAGCGTATCCGGATCTAATGAAAAACTGTTTTTT.

This clone has only a few counts. V usage is TRBV19 and J usage is TRBJ2-1; tentatively, D is TRBD2 (6 bases). V lost 7 bases and J 9 bases, leaving 22 bases between the germline ends. The CDR3 has 15 amino acids. The V gene's germline CDR1 is LNHDA and CDR2 SQIVND (reference sequence). The CDR3 DNA reads TGTGCCAGTAAAACCCAAGGGGAGTTTAGCGGTGAGCAGTTCTTC. It yields the protein CASKTQGEFSGEQFF.

The J gene is TRBJ2-7, the V gene TRBV5-1; 13 bases match TRBD2. The germline V gene encodes CDR1 SGHRS and CDR2 YFSETQ. Trimming took 4 bases from V and 9 from J; bases not matched to a gene: 10. This CDR3 region has 15 residues. The CDR3 DNA reads as TGCGCCAGCAGCGCGGGGACTAGCGGGAAATTAGGGCAGTACTTC. Its protein product is CASSAGTSGKLGQYF.

The chain uses TRBV12-2 and TRBJ1-1; the table gives TRBD1 as D, unverified against the DNA. TRBV12-2 is a pseudogene locus. CDR3 length: 14 amino acids. This chain's CDR3 is CASRLGQGPGRAFF. The CDR3, as DNA: TGTGCAAGTCGCTTAGGACAGGGCCCTGGGAGAGCTTTCTTT.

In nucleotides, the CDR3 is TGTGCCTGGAGTGGACAGAAAGAGACCCAGTACTTC. Translated: CAWSGQKETQYF. The chain employs TRBV30 and TRBJ2-5; D might be TRBD1 (5 bases). CDR1 and CDR2 (germline): GTSNPN, SVGIG (reference sequence). There are 12 residues in the CDR3. The V gene lost 1 base and the J gene lost 3 bases, with 6 bases spanning the gap.

The genes are TRBV7-9 and TRBJ2-7; 9 bases match TRBD1. J was trimmed by 7 bases and V by 6 bases; bases with no gene match: 7. The CDR3 totals 13 residues. Germline values: CDR1 SEHNR, CDR2 FQNEAQ (reference sequence). The CDR3 DNA follows: TGTGCCAGCAGGGGGGACAGGGTAGTAGAGCAGTACTTC. Translating gives CASRGDRVVEQYF.

This rearrangement joins TRBV5-1 to TRBJ2-1; D remains unclear. Germline values: CDR1 SGHRS, CDR2 YFSETQ. The ends were cut back, 4 bases at V and 5 bases at J, with 16 bases in the middle. CDR3 size: 15 residues. The CDR3 DNA follows: TGCGCCAGCAGCATGCTCCCCCAGAGCGACAATGAGCAGTTCTTC. This translates into CASSMLPQSDNEQFF.

The chain couples TRBV13 to TRBJ1-2; tentative D call: TRBD1 (5 bases). The CDR3 consists of 13 residues. Germline V gives CDR1 PRHDT, CDR2 FYEKMQ (reference sequence). V was pared by 11 bases and J by 7 bases, with 20 bases between. The CDR3 DNA sequence: TGTGCCTCCGCAACGAGATCGGGGGGTGGCTACACCTTC. Its protein product is CASATRSGGGYTF.

This chain joins TRBV5-1 and TRBJ2-1; 12 bases agree with TRBD2. Germline V lookup: CDR1 SGHRS, CDR2 YFSETQ. The CDR3 sequence is 19 residues long. With 0 bases clipped from V and 5 bases from J, the junction kept 12 bases outside the gene matches. In DNA form, the CDR3 reads TGCGCCAGCAGCTTGGAGGCTAGCGGGAGGGCCGGGTATAACAATGAGCAGTTCTTC. It encodes CASSLEASGRAGYNNEQFF.

The chain employs TRBV6-2 or TRBV6-3 and TRBJ2-7; D unclear. The CDR3 covers 16 residues. V lost 0 bases, J lost 0 bases, and 12 bases lay in between. Germline loops: CDR1 MNHEY, CDR2 SVGEGT. This CDR3 reads CASSYSGSRSSYEQYF. The CDR3 DNA reads as TGTGCCAGCAGTTACTCTGGTAGCCGGAGCTCCTACGAGCAGTACTTC.

The rearrangement links TRBV6-5 to TRBJ2-2; either TRBD1 or TRBD2 may fit D (5 bases each). The length of the CDR3 is 14 residues. With 2 bases removed from V and 9 bases from J, the gap between germline ends came to 13 bases. The germline V gene encodes CDR1 MNHEY and CDR2 SVGAGI. The CDR3 sequence is CASSYLGPARELFF. CDR3 coding DNA: TGTGCCAGCAGTTACCTGGGACCAGCCAGGGAGCTGTTTTTT.

This clone was seen just once. V gene TRBV7-2 combines with J gene TRBJ1-5; 8 nucleotides match TRBD1. The CDR3 consists of 14 residues. Germline CDR1 is SGHTA and CDR2 is FQGNSA. V trimming: 5 bases; J trimming: 6 bases; junction bases outside the gene matches: 6. Written as DNA, the CDR3 is TGTGCCAGCAGCCTTGGACAGGGTACTCAGCCCCAGCATTTT. It specifies CASSLGQGTQPQHF.

CDR3 protein: CASSQRRQGGGTEAFF. The CDR3 region has the DNA TGTGCCAGCAGCCAACGGCGACAGGGAGGAGGCACTGAAGCTTTCTTT. J is TRBJ1-1 and V is TRBV4-2; 7 bases are shared with TRBD1. This CDR3 comprises 16 residues. Germline V gene lookup returns CDR1 LGHNA and CDR2 YNFKEQ. Germline trimming cut 2 bases from V and 4 bases from J; bases unmatched to any gene: 10.

Judged by abundance, this clone is medium-sized. V is TRBV5-4 and J is TRBJ1-3, with TRBD1 as a possible D gene (6 bases). Trimming stripped 0 bases from V and 3 bases from J, with 10 bases between. This CDR3 comprises 15 residues. Germline V gene lookup returns CDR1 SGHNT and CDR2 YYREEE (reference sequence). The CDR3 bases are TGTGCCAGCAGCTTGGCCCCAGGGGTTGGAAACACCATATATTTT. Translation gives CASSLAPGVGNTIYF.

J is TRBJ2-2 and V is TRBV10-3; 9 nucleotides align to TRBD1. J lost 1 base, V lost 4 bases, and 1 base had no gene match. The CDR3 spans 15 residues. CDR1 and CDR2 from the germline V gene are ENHRY and SYGVKD. The CDR3 region is CAISGQGGNTGELFF. Written as DNA, the CDR3 is TGTGCCATCAGTGGACAGGGGGGGAACACCGGGGAGCTGTTTTTT.

The chain uses TRBV5-5 and TRBJ2-2; no firm D call. V lost 1 base to trimming and J lost 7 bases, with 17 bases between them. This CDR3 spans 16 amino acids. Germline assignment: CDR1 SGHKS and CDR2 YYEKEE (reference sequence). In nucleotides, the CDR3 is TGTGCCAGCAGCTTGCATGAGGTTGCTGGTGGCGGGGAGCTGTTTTTT. It encodes CASSLHEVAGGGELFF. The full variable domain, in which reference TRBV5-5 and TRBJ2-2 provide the parts outside the CDR3, is DAGVTQSPTHLIKTRGQQVTLRCSPISGHKSVSWYQQVLGQGPQFIFQYYEKEERGRGNFPDRFSARQFPNYSSELNVNALLLGDSALYLCASSLHEVAGGGELFFGEGSRLTVL.

This sequence joins TRBV5-4 and TRBJ2-2; TRBD2 matches 7 bases. J lost 3 bases, V lost 4 bases, and 6 bases had no gene match. Germline V CDR1 and CDR2: SGHNT, YYREEE (reference sequence). CDR3 length equals 15 residues. The CDR3 region has the DNA TGTGCCAGCAGCCCCGCTAGCGGATACACCGGGGAGCTGTTTTTT. This encodes CASSPASGYTGELFF.

The chain has TRBV12-3 or TRBV12-4 and TRBJ1-6, with D unresolved. The CDR3 runs to 13 residues. Trimming took 6 bases from V and 8 from J, leaving 11 bases between them. As DNA, the CDR3 is TGTGCCAGCAGCCCCGGCGGGGATTCACCCCTCCACTTT. As protein: CASSPGGDSPLHF.

The chain joins TRBV4-1 to TRBJ2-2; D remains ambiguous. V lost 1 base to trimming and J lost 7 bases, with 10 bases between them. The CDR3 covers 14 residues. From germline, CDR1 is MGHRA and CDR2 YSYEKL. CDR3 residues: CASSQAPPLGELFF. The CDR3 coding sequence is TGCGCCAGCAGCCAAGCCCCACCCCTCGGGGAGCTGTTTTTT.

J is TRBJ2-5 and V is TRBV28; TRBD1 aligns across 9 bases. The CDR3 contains 15 residues. V gave up 3 bases and J gave up 3 bases; unmatched junction bases: 5. Germline CDR1 MDHEN, CDR2 SYDVKM. CDR3 DNA: TGTGCCAGCAGTTTTGGGACAGGGTCCAAAGAGACCCAGTACTTC. Translating gives CASSFGTGSKETQYF.

This rearrangement joins TRBV19 to TRBJ1-5; 8 bases map to TRBD1. The trim removed 2 bases at V and 0 bases at J, leaving 6 bases unmatched. This CDR3 region has 17 residues. The V gene's germline CDR1 is LNHDA and CDR2 SQIVND (reference sequence). This CDR3 reads CASSIKTGGFSNQPQHF. Here the CDR3 DNA reads TGTGCCAGTAGTATAAAAACAGGGGGTTTTAGCAATCAGCCCCAGCATTTT.

This chain connects TRBV19 to TRBJ2-4; tentative D call: TRBD2 (5 bases). V was trimmed by 6 bases and J by 7 bases, leaving 19 bases between them. Per germline, CDR1 LNHDA and CDR2 SQIVND (reference sequence). There are 15 residues in the CDR3. Here the CDR3 reads CASSNGFGMANIQYF. The DNA for the CDR3 is TGTGCCAGTAGCAATGGCTTCGGGATGGCGAACATTCAGTACTTC.

The genes are TRBV19 and TRBJ1-3, with D unclear. CDR3 length: 13 residues. Germline lookup yields CDR1 LNHDA and CDR2 SQIVND (reference sequence). Between the trimmed V and J ends, which lost 8 bases and 0 bases, there was a span of 8 bases. CDR3 sequence (DNA): TGTGCCAGTCTACACAGCTCTGGAAACACCATATATTTT. Encoded protein: CASLHSSGNTIYF.